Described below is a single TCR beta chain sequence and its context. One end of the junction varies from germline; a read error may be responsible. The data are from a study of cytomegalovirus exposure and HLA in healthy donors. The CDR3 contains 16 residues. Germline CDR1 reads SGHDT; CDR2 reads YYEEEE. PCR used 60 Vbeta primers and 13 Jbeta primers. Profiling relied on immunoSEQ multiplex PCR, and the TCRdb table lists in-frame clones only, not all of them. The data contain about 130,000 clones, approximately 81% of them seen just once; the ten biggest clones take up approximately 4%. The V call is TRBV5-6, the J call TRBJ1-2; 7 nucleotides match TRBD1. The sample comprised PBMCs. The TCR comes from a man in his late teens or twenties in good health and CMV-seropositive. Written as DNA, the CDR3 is TGTACCAGCAGCTTGGGGGGACTTACAGGGGAGATGATTTTCACCTTC. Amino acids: CTSSLGGLTGEMIFTF.